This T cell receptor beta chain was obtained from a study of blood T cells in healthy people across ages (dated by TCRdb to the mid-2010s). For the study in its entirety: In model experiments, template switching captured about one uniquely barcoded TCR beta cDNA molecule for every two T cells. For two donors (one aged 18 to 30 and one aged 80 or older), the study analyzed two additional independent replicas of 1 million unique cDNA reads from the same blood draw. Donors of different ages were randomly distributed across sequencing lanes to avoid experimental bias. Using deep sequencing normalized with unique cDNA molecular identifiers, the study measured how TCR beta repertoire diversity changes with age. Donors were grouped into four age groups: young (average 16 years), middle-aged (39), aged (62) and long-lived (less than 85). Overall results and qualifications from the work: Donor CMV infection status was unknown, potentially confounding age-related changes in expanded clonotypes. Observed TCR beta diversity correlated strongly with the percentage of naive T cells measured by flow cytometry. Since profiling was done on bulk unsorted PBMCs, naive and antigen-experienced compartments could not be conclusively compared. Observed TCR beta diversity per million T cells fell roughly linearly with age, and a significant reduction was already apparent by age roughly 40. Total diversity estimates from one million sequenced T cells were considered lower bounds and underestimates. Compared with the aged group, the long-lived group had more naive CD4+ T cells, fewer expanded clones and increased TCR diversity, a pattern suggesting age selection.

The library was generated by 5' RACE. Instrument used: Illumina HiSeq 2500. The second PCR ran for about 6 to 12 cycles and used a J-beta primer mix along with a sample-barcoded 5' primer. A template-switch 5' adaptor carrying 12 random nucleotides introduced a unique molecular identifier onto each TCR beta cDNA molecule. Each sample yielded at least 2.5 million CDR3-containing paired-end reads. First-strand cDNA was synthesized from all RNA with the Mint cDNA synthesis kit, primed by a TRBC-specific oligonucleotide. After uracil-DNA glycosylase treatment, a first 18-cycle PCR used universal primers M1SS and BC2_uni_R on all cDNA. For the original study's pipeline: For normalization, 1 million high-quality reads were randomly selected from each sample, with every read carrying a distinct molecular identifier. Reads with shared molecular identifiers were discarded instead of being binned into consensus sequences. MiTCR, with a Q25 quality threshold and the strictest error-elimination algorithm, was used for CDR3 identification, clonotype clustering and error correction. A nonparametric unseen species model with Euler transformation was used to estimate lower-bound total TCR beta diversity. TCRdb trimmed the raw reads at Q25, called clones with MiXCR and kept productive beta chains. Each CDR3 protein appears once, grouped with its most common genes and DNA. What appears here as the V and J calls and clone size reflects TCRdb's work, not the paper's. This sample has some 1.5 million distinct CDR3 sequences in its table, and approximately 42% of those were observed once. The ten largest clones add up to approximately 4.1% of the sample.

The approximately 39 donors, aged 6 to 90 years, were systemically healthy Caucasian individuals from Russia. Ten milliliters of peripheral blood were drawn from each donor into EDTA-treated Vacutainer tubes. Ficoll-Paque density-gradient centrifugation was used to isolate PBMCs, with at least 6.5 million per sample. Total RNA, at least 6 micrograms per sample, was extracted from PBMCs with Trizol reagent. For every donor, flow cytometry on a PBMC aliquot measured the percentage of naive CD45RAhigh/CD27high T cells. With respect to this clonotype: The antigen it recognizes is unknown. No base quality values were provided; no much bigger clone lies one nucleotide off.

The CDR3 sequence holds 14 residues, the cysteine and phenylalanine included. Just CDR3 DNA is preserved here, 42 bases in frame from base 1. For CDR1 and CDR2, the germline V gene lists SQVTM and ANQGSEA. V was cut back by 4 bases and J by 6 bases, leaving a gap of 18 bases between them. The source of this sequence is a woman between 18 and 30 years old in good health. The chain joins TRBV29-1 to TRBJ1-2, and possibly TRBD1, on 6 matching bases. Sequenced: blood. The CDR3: CSVGRDTANDGYTF. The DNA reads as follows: TGCAGCGTTGGCCGGGACACCGCCAACGATGGCTACACCTTC.